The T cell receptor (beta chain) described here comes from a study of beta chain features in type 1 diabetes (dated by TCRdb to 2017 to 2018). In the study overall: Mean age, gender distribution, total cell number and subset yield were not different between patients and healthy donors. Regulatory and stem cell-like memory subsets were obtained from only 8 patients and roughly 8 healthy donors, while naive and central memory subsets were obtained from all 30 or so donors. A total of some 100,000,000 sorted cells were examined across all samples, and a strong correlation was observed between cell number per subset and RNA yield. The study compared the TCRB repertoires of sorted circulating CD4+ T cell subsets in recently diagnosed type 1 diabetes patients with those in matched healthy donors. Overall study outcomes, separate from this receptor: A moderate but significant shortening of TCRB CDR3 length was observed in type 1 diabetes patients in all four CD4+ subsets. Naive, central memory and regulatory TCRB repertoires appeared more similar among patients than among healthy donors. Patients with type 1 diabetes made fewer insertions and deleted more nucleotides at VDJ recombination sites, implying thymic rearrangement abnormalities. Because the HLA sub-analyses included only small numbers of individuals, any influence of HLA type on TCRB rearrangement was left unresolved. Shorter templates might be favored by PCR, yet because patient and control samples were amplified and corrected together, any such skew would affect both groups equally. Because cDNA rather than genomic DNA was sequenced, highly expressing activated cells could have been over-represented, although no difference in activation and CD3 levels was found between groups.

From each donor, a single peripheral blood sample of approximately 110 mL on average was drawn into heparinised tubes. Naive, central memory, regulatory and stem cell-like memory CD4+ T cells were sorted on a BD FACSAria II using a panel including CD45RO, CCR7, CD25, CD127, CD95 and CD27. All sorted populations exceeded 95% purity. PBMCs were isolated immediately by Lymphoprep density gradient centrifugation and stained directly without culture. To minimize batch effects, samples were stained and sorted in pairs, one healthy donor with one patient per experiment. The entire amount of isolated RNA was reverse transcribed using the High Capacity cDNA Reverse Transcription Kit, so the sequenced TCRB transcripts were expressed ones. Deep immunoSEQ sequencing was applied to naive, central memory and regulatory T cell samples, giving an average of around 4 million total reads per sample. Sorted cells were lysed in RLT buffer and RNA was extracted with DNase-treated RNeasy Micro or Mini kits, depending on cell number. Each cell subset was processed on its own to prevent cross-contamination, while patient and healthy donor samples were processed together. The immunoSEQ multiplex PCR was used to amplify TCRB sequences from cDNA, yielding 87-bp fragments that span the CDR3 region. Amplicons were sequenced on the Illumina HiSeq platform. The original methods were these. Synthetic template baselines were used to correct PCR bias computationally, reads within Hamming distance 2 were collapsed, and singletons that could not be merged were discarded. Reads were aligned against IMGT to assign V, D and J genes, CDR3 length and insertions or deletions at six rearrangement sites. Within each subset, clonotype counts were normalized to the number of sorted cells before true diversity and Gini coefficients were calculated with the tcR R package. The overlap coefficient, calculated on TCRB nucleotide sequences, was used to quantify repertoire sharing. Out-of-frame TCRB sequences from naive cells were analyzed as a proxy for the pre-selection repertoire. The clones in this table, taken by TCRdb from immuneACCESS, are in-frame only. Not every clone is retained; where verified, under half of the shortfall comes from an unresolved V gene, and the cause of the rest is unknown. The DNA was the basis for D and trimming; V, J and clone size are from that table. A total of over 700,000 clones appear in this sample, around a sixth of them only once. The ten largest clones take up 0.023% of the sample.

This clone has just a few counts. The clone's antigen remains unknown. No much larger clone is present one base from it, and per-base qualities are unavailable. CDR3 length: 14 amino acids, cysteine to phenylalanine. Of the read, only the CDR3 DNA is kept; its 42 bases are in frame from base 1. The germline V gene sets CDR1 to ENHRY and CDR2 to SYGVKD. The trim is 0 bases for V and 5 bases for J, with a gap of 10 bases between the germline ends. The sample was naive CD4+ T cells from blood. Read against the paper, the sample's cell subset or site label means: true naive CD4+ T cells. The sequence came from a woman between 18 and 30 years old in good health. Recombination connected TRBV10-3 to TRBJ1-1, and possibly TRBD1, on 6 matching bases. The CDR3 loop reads CAISESLGGTEAFF. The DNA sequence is TGTGCCATCAGTGAGTCTTTAGGGGGTACTGAAGCTTTCTTT.